This T cell receptor (beta chain) was profiled in a study of T cells in Graves' hyperthyroidism and ophthalmopathy. The overall study: Staff took peripheral blood when the initial diagnosis was made, before any treatment began. Regarding the study as a whole: A model of 13 V-J pairs discriminated ophthalmopathy from stable hyperthyroidism. Blood samples included most of the expanded thyroid clonotypes exceeding 0.001.

There were TCR beta CDR3 regions amplified from RNA transcripts. The TCR CDR3 was amplified in a first-round RT-PCR using the HTBI primer set. Using its own MiXCR run on the multiplex PCR reads, TCRdb lists one record per CDR3 protein. The data contain a few hundred thousand distinct CDR3 sequences, 15% to 20% of them singletons. This CDR3 has 14 residues. Germline CDR1 reads GTSNPN; CDR2 reads SVGIG (reference sequence). The ends were cut back, 2 bases at V and 0 bases at J, with 8 bases in the middle. This clonotype has at least ten counts. Its specificity is not known. Material: blood. The chain joins TRBV30 to TRBJ1-3; D gene uncertain. The sequence derives from a woman between 40 and 55 years old with Graves' ophthalmopathy. CDR3 in amino acids: CAWSPRPSGNTIYF. The DNA of the CDR3 is TGTGCCTGGAGTCCTCGTCCCTCTGGAAACACCATATATTTT.